One sample yielded the 2 T cell receptor beta chains listed below, sequenced in a study of blood T cell repertoires in COVID-19. Profiling relied on immunoSEQ multiplex PCR, and the TCRdb table lists in-frame clones only, not all of them. The sample records about 310,000 clones, roughly 87% being singletons. Input material: PBMCs or T cells enriched from blood (not recorded which). The receptors derive from a young woman who had recovered from COVID-19.

V gene TRBV28 combines with J gene TRBJ1-2; D is undetermined. The germline CDR1 and CDR2 sequences are MDHEN and SYDVKM. V lost 5 bases to trimming and J lost 4 bases, with 8 bases between them. The CDR3 consists of 12 residues. The CDR3 DNA sequence: TGTGCCAGCAGTCGCATAGCCTATGGCTACACCTTC. The encoded protein is CASSRIAYGYTF.

This clone has just a few counts. This sequence joins TRBV11-2 and TRBJ2-7; 8 bases line up with TRBD1. This CDR3 has 15 amino acids. Germline CDR1 is SGHAT and CDR2 is FQNNGV. V shed 0 bases and J 7 bases; nucleotides not matched to a gene: 8. CDR3 nucleotides: TGTGCCAGCAGCTTAGATCGGACAGGGCCGGAGGAGCAGTACTTC. It codes for CASSLDRTGPEEQYF.